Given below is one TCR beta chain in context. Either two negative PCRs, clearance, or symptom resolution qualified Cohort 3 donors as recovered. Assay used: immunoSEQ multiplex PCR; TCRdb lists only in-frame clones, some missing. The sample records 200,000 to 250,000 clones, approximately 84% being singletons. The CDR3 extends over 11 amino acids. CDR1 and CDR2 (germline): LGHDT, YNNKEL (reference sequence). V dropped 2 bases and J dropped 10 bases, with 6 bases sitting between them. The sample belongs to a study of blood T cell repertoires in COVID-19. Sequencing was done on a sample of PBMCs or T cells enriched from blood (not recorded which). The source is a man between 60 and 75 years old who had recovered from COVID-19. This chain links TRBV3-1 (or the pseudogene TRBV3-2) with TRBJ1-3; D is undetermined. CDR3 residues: CASSQIRTIYF. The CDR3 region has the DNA TGTGCCAGCAGCCAAATACGGACCATATATTTT.